Only a few counts were recorded for the clone carrying this T cell receptor beta chain. Its cognate antigen is unknown. The data were obtained in a study of T cell repertoires in cytomegalovirus infection. As for the study in general: The public TCR beta signatures pointed to both CMV infection and matching HLA type. Broader study findings: The response measured ex vivo was dominated by TCR beta clonotypes (HLA-C-restricted and CMV-specific).

TCRdb redid the calling of the reads with MiXCR, one entry per CDR3 protein. The sample has over 450,000 distinct CDR3 sequences, 10% to 12% seen once. CDR1 SGHNT and CDR2 YYREEE come from the germline V gene (reference sequence). V lost 1 base and J lost 2, with 12 bases in between. The CDR3 extends over 15 amino acids. This sequence originates from a human donor in good health (CMV status not recorded). Some clones in this sample may be carry-over from other donors' samples. Sequencing was performed on PBMCs. The chain joins TRBV5-4 to TRBJ2-5; D is possibly TRBD2 (6 bases). The CDR3 DNA sequence: TGTGCCAGCAGCTTGAAGCGGGCGGCACAAGAGACCCAGTACTTC. Its translation: CASSLKRAAQETQYF.